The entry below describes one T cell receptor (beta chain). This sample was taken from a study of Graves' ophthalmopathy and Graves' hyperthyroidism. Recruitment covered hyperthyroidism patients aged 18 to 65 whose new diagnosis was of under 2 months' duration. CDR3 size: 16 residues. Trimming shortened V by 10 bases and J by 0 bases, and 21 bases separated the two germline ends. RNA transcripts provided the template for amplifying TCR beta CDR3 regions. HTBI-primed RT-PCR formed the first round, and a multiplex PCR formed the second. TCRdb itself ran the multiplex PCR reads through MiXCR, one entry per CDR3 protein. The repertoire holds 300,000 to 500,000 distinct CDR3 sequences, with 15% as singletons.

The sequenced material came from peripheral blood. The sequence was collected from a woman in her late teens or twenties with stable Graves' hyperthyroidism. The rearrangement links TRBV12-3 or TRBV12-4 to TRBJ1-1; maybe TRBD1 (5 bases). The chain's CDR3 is CANTDHQGWLNTEAFF. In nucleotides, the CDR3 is TGTGCCAACACCGACCACCAGGGCTGGCTGAACACTGAAGCTTTCTTT.